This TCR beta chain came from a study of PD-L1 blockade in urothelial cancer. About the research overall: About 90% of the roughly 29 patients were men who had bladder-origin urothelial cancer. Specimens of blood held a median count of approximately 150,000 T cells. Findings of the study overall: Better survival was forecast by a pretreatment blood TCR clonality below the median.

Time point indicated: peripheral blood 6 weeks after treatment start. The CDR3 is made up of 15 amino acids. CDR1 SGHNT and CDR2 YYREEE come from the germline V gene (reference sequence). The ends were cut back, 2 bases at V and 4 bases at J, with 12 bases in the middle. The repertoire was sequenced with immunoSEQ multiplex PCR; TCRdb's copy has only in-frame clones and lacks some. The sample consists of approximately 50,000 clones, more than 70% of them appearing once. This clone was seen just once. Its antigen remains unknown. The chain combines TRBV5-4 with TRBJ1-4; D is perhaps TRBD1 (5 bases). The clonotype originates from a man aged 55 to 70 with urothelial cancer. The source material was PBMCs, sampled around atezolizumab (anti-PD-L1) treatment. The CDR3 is CASSFADTDNEKLFF. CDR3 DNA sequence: TGTGCCAGCAGCTTCGCGGACACGGATAATGAAAAACTGTTTTTT. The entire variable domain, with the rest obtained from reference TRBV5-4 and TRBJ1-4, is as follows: ETGVTQSPTHLIKTRGQQVTLRCSSQSGHNTVSWYQQALGQGPQFIFQYYREEENGRGNFPPRFSGLQFPNYSSELNVNALELDDSALYLCASSFADTDNEKLFFGSGTQLSVL.